This T cell receptor beta chain comes out of a study of graft-versus-host responses after intestinal transplantation. Overall study context: Uniformly, recipients were administered anti-thymocyte globulin induction with subsequent tacrolimus and steroids for 3 to 4 years.

Clones were sequenced by immunoSEQ multiplex PCR, and TCRdb holds only the in-frame ones, with some missing. The sample holds 3,500 to 5,000 clones; roughly 84% are singletons and the top ten take more than 7%. The CDR3 extends over 16 amino acids. General study findings and limits: Recipient marrow held GvH clones, some first seen in ileum or blood.

Time point noted: postoperative day 105 after intestinal transplantation (dayNNNN = postoperative day). Graft material was processed, releasing intraepithelial and lamina propria lymphocytes. This clone was seen once. Its antigen is not identified. This specimen consisted of ileum tissue, obtained 105 days after intestinal transplantation. The chain combines TRBV21-1 with TRBJ2-7. TRBV21-1 is flagged as a pseudogene. This TCR derives from a human patient who received an intestinal transplant, so some T cells may come from the graft donor. CDR3 nucleotides: TGTGCCAGCAGCAAAGAGCTAGGCAGGAGCTCCTACGAGCAGTACTTC. It codes for CASSKELGRSSYEQYF.